Listed here is a single T cell receptor (beta chain). Individuals with alopecia areata gave both lesional scalp punch biopsies and peripheral blood for collection. The record originates from a study of CD8+ T cells in alopecia areata. The junction had 14 bases not matched to a gene; V was cut back by 4 bases and J by 0 bases. This CDR3 has 18 residues. CDR1 is MNHEY, CDR2 SMNVEV, per germline (reference sequence). cDNA serving as the sequencing template came from extracted, reverse transcribed RNA. Libraries were prepared by immunoSEQ multiplex PCR; TCRdb keeps only in-frame clonotypes and omits some of them. The sample yields 100,000 to 150,000 clones, roughly 50% seen once.

The TCR comes from a human donor with alopecia areata. Sequencing was carried out using NKG2D-low CD8+ T cells sorted from blood. The chain joins TRBV27 to TRBJ1-2, with 7 bases aligning to TRBD1. The CDR3 region has the DNA TGTGCCAGCAGTTCCCTTCCCGCCGGGACAGATCCTAACTATGGCTACACCTTC. It encodes CASSSLPAGTDPNYGYTF.